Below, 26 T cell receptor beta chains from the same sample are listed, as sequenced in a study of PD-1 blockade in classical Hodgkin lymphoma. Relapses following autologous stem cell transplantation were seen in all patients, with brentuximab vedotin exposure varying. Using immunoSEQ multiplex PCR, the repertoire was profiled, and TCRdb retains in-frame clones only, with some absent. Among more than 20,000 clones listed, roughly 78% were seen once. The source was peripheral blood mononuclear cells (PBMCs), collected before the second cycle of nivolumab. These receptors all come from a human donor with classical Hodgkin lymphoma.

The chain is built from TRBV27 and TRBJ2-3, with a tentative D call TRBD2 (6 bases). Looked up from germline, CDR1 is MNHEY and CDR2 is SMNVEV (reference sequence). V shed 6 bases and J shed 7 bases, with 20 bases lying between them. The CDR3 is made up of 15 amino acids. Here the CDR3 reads CASSLGVDRGNTQYF. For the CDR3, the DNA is TGTGCCAGCAGCCTAGGTGTAGACCGCGGGAATACGCAGTATTTT.

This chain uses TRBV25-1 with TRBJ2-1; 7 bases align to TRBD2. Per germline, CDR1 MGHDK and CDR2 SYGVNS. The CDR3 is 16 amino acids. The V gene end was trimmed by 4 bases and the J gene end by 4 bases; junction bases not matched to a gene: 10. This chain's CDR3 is CASSGRTGLKYNEQFF. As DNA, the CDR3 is TGTGCCAGCAGTGGTCGAACGGGACTAAAATACAATGAGCAGTTCTTC. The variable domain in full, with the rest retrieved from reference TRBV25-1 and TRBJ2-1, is EADIYQTPRYLVIGTGKKITLECSQTMGHDKMYWYQQDPGMELHLIHYSYGVNSTEKGDLSSESTVSRIRTEHFPLTLESARPSHTSQYLCASSGRTGLKYNEQFFGPGTRLTVL.

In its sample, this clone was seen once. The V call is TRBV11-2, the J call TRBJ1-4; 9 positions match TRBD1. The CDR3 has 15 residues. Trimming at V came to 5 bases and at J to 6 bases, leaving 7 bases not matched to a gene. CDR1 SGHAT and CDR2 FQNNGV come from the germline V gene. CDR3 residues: CASSRDGTGYEKLFF. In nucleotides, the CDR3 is TGTGCCAGCAGCCGCGACGGGACAGGGTATGAAAAACTGTTTTTT.

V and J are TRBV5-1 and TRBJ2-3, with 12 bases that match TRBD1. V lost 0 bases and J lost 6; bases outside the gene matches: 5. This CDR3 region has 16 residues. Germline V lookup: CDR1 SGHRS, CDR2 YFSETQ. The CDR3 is CASSLDPGQGADTQYF. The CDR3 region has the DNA TGCGCCAGCAGCTTGGATCCGGGACAGGGGGCGGATACGCAGTATTTT.

The CDR3 reads CASRGGGGYTF. In nucleotides, the CDR3 is TGCGCCAGCAGGGGAGGGGGCGGCTACACCTTC. The chain employs TRBV10-2 and TRBJ1-2, with 7 positions matching TRBD1. V gave up 6 bases and J gave up 8 bases; unmatched junction bases: 3. Germline CDR1 reads WSHSY; CDR2 reads SAAADI. CDR3 size: 11 residues.

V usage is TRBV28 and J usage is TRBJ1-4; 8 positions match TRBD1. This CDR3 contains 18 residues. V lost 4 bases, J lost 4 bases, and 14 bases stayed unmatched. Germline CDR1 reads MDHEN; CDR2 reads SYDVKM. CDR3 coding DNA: TGTGCCAGCAGTTCGACAGGGGCGGGAGGAGCCTTTAATGAAAAACTGTTTTTT. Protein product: CASSSTGAGGAFNEKLFF. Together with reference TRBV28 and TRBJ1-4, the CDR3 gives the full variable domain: DVKVTQSSRYLVKRTGEKVFLECVQDMDHENMFWYRQDPGLGLRLIYFSYDVKMKEKGDIPEGYSVSREKKERFSLILESASTNQTSMYLCASSSTGAGGAFNEKLFFGSGTQLSVL.

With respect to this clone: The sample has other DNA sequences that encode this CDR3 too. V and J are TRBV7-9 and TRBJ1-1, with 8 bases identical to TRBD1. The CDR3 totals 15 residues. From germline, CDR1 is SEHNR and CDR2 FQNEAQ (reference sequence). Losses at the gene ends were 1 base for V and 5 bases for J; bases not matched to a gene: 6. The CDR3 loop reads CASSLDLDRGTEAFF. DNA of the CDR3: TGTGCCAGCAGCTTAGACCTTGACAGGGGAACTGAAGCTTTCTTT.

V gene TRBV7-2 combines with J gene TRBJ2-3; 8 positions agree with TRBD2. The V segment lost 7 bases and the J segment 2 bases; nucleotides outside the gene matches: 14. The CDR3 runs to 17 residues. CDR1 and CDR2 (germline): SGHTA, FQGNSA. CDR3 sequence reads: CASNPGGVREYTDTQYF. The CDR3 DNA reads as TGTGCCAGCAACCCCGGGGGGGTGAGGGAATACACAGATACGCAGTATTTT. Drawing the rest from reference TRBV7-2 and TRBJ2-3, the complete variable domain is GAGVSQSPSNKVTEKGKDVELRCDPISGHTALYWYRQSLGQGLEFLIYFQGNSAPDKSGLPSDRFSAERTGGSVSTLTIQRTQQEDSAVYLCASNPGGVREYTDTQYFGPGTRLTVL.

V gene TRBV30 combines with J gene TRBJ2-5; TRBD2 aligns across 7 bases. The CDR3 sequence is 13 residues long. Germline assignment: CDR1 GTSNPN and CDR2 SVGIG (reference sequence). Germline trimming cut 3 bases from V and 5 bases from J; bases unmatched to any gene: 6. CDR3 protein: CAWSEGRDETQYF. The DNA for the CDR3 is TGTGCCTGGAGCGAGGGGAGGGACGAGACCCAGTACTTC.

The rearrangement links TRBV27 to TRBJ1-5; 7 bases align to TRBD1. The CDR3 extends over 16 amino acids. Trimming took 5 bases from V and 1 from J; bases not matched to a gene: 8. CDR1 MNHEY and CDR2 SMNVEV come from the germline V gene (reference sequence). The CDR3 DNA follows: TGTGCCAGCAGTAGGTCCCCAGGGGGGAGCAATCAGCCCCAGCATTTT. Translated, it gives CASSRSPGGSNQPQHF.

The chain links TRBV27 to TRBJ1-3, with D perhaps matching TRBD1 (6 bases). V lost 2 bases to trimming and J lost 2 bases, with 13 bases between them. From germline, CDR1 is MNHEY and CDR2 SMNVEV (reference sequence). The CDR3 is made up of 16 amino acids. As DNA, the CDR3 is TGTGCCAGCAGTTTAAAGGGGGGGCCAACTGGAAACACCATATATTTT. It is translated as CASSLKGGPTGNTIYF.

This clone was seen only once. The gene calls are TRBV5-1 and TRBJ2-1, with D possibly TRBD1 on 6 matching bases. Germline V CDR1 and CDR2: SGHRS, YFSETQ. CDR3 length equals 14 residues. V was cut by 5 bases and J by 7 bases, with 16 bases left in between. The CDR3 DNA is TGCGCCAGCAGAGTGGATGGGGGCCAGAATGAGCAGTTCTTC. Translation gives CASRVDGGQNEQFF. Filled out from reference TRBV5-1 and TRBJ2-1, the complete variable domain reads KAGVTQTPRYLIKTRGQQVTLSCSPISGHRSVSWYQQTPGQGLQFLFEYFSETQRNKGNFPGRFSGRQFSNSRSEMNVSTLELGDSALYLCASRVDGGQNEQFFGPGTRLTVL.

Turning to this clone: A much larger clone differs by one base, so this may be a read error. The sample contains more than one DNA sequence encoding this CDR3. The CDR3 loop reads CASSPPGGSGPAKNIQYF. DNA of the CDR3: TGTGCCAGCAGCCCGCCGGGAGGTAGCGGGCCAGCCAAAAACATTCAGTACTTC. This chain joins TRBV9 and TRBJ2-4; 7 nucleotides align to TRBD2. This CDR3 has 18 amino acids. J gave up 0 bases and V 4 bases, and 13 bases lay outside the gene matches. Germline V lookup: CDR1 SGDLS, CDR2 YYNGEE.

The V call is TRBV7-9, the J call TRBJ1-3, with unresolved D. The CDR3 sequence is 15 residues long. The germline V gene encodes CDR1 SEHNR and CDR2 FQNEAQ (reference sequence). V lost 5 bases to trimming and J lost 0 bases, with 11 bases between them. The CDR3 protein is CASSRTSRSGNTIYF. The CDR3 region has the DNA TGTGCCAGCAGCCGGACCTCCCGCTCTGGAAACACCATATATTTT.

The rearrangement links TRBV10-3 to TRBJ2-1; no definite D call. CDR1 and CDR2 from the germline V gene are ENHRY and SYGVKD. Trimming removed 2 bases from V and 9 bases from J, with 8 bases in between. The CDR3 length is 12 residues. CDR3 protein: CAISEAYGEQFF. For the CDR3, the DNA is TGTGCCATCAGTGAGGCCTACGGTGAGCAGTTCTTC.

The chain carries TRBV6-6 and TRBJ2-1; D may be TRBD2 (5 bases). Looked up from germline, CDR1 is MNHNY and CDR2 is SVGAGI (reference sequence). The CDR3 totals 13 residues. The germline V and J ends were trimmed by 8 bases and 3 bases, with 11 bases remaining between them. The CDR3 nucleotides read TGTGCCAGCGGGGAGACCCTCTACAATGAGCAGTTCTTC. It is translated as CASGETLYNEQFF.

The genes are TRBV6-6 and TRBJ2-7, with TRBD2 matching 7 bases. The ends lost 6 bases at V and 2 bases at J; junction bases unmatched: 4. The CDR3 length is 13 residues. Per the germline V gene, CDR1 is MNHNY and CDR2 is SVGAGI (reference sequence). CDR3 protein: CASSRGLAYEQYF. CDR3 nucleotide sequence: TGTGCCAGCAGCCGCGGACTAGCCTACGAGCAGTACTTC.

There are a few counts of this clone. DNA of the CDR3: TGTGCCAGCAGTTACGGGTTAGACGGCTATAATTCACCCCTCCACTTT. This sequence encodes CASSYGLDGYNSPLHF. The rearrangement links TRBV6-5 to TRBJ1-6; D is undetermined. V gave up 2 bases and J gave up 3 bases, with 11 bases separating them. The germline CDR1 and CDR2 sequences are MNHEY and SVGAGI. CDR3 length: 16 amino acids.

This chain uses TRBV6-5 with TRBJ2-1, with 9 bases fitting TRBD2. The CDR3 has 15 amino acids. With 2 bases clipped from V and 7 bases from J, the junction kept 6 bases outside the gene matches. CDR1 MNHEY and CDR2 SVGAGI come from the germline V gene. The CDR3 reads CASSYGAGGPNEQFF. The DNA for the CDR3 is TGTGCCAGCAGTTACGGGGCGGGGGGGCCGAATGAGCAGTTCTTC.

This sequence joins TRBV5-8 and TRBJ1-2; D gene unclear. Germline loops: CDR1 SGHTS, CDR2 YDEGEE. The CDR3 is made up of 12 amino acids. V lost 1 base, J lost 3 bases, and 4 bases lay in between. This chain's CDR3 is CASSLPYYGYTF. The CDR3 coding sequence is TGTGCCAGCAGCTTGCCCTACTATGGCTACACCTTC.

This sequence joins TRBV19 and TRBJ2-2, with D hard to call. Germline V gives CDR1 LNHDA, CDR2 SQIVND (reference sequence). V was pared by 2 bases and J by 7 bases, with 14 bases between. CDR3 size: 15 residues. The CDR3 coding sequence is TGTGCCAGTAGTATAAACCCTTCCTGGGGCGGGGAGCTGTTTTTT. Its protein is CASSINPSWGGELFF. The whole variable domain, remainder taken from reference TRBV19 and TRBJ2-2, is DGGITQSPKYLFRKEGQNVTLSCEQNLNHDAMYWYRQDPGQGLRLIYYSQIVNDFQKGDIAEGYSVSREKKESFPLTVTSAQKNPTAFYLCASSINPSWGGELFFGEGSRLTVL.

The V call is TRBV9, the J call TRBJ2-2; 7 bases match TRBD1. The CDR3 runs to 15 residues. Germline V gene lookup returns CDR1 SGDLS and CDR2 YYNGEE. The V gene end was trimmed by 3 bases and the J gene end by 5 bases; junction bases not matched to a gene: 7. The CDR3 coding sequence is TGTGCCAGCAGCGGGGACAGCCCCTTGACCGGGGAGCTGTTTTTT. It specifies CASSGDSPLTGELFF.

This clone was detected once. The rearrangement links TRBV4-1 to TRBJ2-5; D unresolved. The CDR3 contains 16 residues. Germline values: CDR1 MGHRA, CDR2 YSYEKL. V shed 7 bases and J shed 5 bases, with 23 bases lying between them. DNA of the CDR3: TGCGCCAGCAACATGGATGGTACCGCCCTCGGGGAGACCCAGTACTTC. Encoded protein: CASNMDGTALGETQYF.

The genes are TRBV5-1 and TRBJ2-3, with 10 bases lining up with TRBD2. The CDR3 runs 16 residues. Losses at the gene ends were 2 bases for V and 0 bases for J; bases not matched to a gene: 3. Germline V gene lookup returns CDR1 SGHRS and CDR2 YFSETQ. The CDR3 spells CASSFVGLASTDTQYF. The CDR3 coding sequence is TGCGCCAGCAGCTTCGTGGGACTAGCGAGCACAGATACGCAGTATTTT.

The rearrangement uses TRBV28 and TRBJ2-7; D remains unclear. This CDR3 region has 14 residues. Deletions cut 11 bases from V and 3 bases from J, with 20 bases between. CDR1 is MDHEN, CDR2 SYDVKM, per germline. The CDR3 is CAATTPPRNYEQYV. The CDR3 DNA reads TGTGCCGCCACGACACCCCCTAGAAACTACGAGCAGTACGTC.

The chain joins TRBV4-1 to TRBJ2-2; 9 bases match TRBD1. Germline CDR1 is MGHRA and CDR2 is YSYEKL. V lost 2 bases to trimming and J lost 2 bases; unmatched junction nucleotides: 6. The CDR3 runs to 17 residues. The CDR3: CASSQSGQGRNTGELFF. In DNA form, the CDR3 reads TGCGCCAGCAGCCAATCTGGACAGGGGCGAAACACCGGGGAGCTGTTTTTT.